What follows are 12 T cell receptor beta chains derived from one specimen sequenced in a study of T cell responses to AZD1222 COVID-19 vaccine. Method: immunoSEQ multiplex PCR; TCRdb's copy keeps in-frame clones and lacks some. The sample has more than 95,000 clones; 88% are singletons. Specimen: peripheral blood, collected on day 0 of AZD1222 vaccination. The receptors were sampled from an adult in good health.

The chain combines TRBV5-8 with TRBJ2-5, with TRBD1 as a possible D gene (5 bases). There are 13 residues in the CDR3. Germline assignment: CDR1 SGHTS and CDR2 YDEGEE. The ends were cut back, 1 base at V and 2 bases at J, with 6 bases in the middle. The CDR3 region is CASSLRGQETQYF. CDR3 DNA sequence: TGTGCCAGCAGCTTGAGGGGACAAGAGACCCAGTACTTC.

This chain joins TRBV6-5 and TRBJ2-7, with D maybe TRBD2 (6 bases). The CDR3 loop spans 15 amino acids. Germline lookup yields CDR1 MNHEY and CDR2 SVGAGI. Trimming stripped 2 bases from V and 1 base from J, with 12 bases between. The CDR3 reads CASSYGFSGSYEQYF. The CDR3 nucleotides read TGTGCCAGCAGTTACGGATTTAGCGGTTCCTACGAGCAGTACTTC.

The CDR3 loop is CASSVDGGGYSTDTQYF. CDR3 bases: TGTGCCAGCAGCGTAGACGGCGGGGGCTATAGCACAGATACGCAGTATTTT. This chain joins TRBV9 and TRBJ2-3; perhaps TRBD2 as D (7 bases). From germline, CDR1 is SGDLS and CDR2 YYNGEE. This CDR3 has 17 residues. Trimming left V 0 bases short and J 0 bases short, with 14 bases between.

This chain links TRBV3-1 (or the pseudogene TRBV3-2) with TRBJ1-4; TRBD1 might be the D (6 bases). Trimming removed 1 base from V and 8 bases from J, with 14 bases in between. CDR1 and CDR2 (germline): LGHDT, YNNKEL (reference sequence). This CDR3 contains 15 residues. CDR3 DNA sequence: TGTGCCAGCAGCCAAGTGAGGGGGGTAGGGGAAAAACTGTTTTTT. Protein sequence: CASSQVRGVGEKLFF.

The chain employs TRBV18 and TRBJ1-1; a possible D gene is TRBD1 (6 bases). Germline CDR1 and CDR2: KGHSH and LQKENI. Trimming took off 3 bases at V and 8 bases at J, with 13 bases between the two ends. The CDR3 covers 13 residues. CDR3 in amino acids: CASSPQETGEAFF. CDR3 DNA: TGTGCCAGCTCACCTCAGGAGACAGGAGAAGCTTTCTTT. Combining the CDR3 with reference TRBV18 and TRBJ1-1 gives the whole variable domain NAGVMQNPRHLVRRRGQEARLRCSPMKGHSHVYWYRQLPEEGLKFMVYLQKENIIDESGMPKERFSAEFPKEGPSILRIQQVVRGDSAAYFCASSPQETGEAFFGQGTRLTVV.

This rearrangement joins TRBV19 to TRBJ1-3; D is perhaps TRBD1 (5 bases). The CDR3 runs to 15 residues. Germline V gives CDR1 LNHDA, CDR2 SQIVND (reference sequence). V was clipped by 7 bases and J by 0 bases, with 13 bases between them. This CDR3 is CASTIGAYSGNTIYF. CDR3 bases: TGTGCCAGTACTATCGGGGCCTACTCTGGAAACACCATATATTTT.

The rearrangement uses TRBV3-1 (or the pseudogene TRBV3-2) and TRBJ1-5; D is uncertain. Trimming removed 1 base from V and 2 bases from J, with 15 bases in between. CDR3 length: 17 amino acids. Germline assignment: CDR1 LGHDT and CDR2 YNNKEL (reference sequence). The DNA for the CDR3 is TGTGCCAGCAGCCAAGGCTCGGGCGGGTATCGCAATCAGCCCCAGCATTTT. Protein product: CASSQGSGGYRNQPQHF.

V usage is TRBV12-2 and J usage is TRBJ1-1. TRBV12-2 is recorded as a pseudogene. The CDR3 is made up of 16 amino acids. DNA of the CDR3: TGTGCAAGTCGCCCTAATTTCGGGCAAGTCAACACTGAAGCTTTCTTT. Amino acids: CASRPNFGQVNTEAFF.

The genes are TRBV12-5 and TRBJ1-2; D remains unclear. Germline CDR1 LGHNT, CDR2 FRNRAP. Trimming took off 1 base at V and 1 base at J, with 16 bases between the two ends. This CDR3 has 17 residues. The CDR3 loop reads CASGLGVGTGINYGYTF. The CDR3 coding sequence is TGTGCTAGTGGTTTGGGGGTTGGCACCGGTATTAACTATGGCTACACCTTC.

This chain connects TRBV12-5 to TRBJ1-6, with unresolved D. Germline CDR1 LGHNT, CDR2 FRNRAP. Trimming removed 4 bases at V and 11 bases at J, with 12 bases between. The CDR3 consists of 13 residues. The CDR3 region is CASGSWTEAPLHF. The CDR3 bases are TGTGCTAGTGGTTCGTGGACGGAGGCACCCCTCCACTTT.

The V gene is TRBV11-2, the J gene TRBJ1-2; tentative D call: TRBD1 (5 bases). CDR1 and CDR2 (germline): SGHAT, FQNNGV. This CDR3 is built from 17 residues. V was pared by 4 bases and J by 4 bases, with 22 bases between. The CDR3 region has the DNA TGTGCCAGCAGCTACCCAGGGTCGCTCGCCCGCGGCTATGGCTACACCTTC. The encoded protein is CASSYPGSLARGYGYTF. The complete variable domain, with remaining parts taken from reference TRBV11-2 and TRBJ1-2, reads EAGVAQSPRYKIIEKRQSVAFWCNPISGHATLYWYQQILGQGPKLLIQFQNNGVVDDSQLPKDRFSAERLKGVDSTLKIQPAKLEDSAVYLCASSYPGSLARGYGYTFGSGTRLTVV.

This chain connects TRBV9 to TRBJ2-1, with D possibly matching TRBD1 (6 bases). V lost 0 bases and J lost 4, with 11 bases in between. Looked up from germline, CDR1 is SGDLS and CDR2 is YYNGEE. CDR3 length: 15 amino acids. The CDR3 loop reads CASSVVGALYNEQFF. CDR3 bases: TGTGCCAGCAGCGTAGTGGGGGCCCTATACAATGAGCAGTTCTTC.